The 10 T cell receptor beta chains presented below share a single source sample, sequenced in a study of blood T cells in healthy people across ages. A second about 6 to 12 cycle PCR used barcoded and J-beta primers. TCRdb re-called the 5' RACE reads with MiXCR, one entry per CDR3 protein. The sample has almost 1 million distinct CDR3 sequences, 51% seen once; the top ten hold roughly 23%. The sample taken for sequencing was blood. Source of these receptors: a woman aged 55-75 years in good health.

A note on this clonotype: Relative to the germline gene, one junction end is altered; a read error may explain this. V gene TRBV6-5 combines with J gene TRBJ2-6, with D unresolved. Looked up from germline, CDR1 is MNHEY and CDR2 is SVGAGI. This CDR3 is 15 amino acids long. The CDR3 is CASSSLSSGSNVLTF. CDR3 DNA sequence: TGTGCCAGCAGTTCACTGAGCTCTGGGTCCAACGTCCTGACTTTC.

The rearrangement links TRBV10-3 to TRBJ2-1, with 12 bases identical to TRBD2. Germline V lookup: CDR1 ENHRY, CDR2 SYGVKD. The CDR3 has 16 amino acids. With 6 bases clipped from V and 1 base from J, the junction kept 4 bases outside the gene matches. The CDR3: CAISQGTSGSYNEQFF. In nucleotides, the CDR3 is TGTGCCATCAGCCAGGGGACTAGCGGGTCCTACAATGAGCAGTTCTTC.

This chain links TRBV29-1 with TRBJ2-1, with D tentatively TRBD1 (5 bases). The CDR3 runs to 11 residues. The germline gives CDR1 SQVTM, CDR2 ANQGSEA. Here the CDR3 DNA reads TGCCTGGTGGGGCAGTCCCATGAGCAGTTCTTC. Amino acids: CLVGQSHEQFF.

For this clonotype: This may be a read error, as it is one base from a much larger clone. This rearrangement joins TRBV18 to TRBJ2-7, with D perhaps matching TRBD1 (6 bases). The end of the DNA is better explained by TRBJ2-5, so the J call may be wrong. Per germline, CDR1 KGHSH and CDR2 LQKENI. CDR3 length: 15 residues. CDR3 in amino acids: CASSPVSGQKETQYF. The CDR3 DNA follows: TGTGCCAGCTCACCTGTATCCGGACAGAAAGAGACCCAGTACTTC.

This sequence joins TRBV20-1 and TRBJ2-5, with D maybe TRBD2 (6 bases). Germline CDR1 DFQATT, CDR2 SNEGSKA (reference sequence). The CDR3 covers 11 residues. V was clipped by 5 bases and J by 9 bases, with 13 bases between them. The CDR3 DNA is TGCAGTGCTCCGAACTGGGGGGCCCAGTACTTC. It specifies CSAPNWGAQYF.

The rearrangement joins TRBV20-1 to TRBJ2-3, with 10 bases identical to TRBD2. The CDR3 is 15 residues long. CDR1 is DFQATT and CDR2 is SNEGSKA in the germline V gene (reference sequence). Germline trimming cut 0 bases from V and 1 base from J; bases unmatched to any gene: 1. The CDR3, as DNA: TGCAGTGCTAGAGAGAGCGGGAGGGGCACAGATACGCAGTATTTT. It encodes CSARESGRGTDTQYF.

Regarding this clonotype: Being one base from a much bigger clone, this may be a read error. The genes are TRBV20-1 and TRBJ2-5; 7 nucleotides line up with TRBD2. J lost 11 bases, V lost 0 bases, and 15 bases had no gene match. CDR3 length: 15 residues. The V gene's germline CDR1 is DFQATT and CDR2 SNEGSKA (reference sequence). The CDR3 DNA reads as TGCAGTGCTAGAGATCCCTGGACTAGTCGCTATGAGCAGTACTTC. It is translated as CSARDPWTSRYEQYF.

This chain links TRBV27 with TRBJ2-7, with 9 bases that match TRBD2. The J segment lost 3 bases and the V segment lost 2 bases, leaving 5 bases of the junction unmatched. This CDR3 is 15 amino acids long. Germline V gene data show CDR1 as MNHEY and CDR2 as SMNVEV (reference sequence). This CDR3 is CASSLTASGIYEQYF. In DNA form, the CDR3 reads TGTGCCAGCAGTTTAACGGCTAGCGGGATCTACGAGCAGTACTTC.

V gene TRBV2 combines with J gene TRBJ1-2; TRBD1 might be the D (6 bases). Trimming pared 4 bases from V and 0 bases from J, leaving 9 bases between. Looked up from germline, CDR1 is SNHLY and CDR2 is FYNNEI. This CDR3 is built from 14 residues. CDR3 bases: TGTGCCAGCAGTGGGGACACAACTAACTATGGCTACACCTTC. As protein: CASSGDTTNYGYTF.

J is TRBJ2-3 and V is TRBV29-1; no reliable D call. This CDR3 has 12 amino acids. The V gene's germline CDR1 is SQVTM and CDR2 ANQGSEA. The V gene lost 3 bases and the J gene lost 5 bases, with 9 bases spanning the gap. CDR3 loop: CSVEGWGDTQYF. Written as DNA, the CDR3 is TGCAGCGTTGAGGGGTGGGGAGATACGCAGTATTTT.